This TCR beta chain was sequenced in a study of shared clonotypes between healthy human individuals. This table comes from immunoSEQ multiplex PCR, and its TCRdb copy is limited to in-frame clones, with some not included. The sample carries about 1.1 million clones, about 80% recorded once. The CDR3 has 15 amino acids. Trimming cost V 4 bases and J 3 bases, with 15 bases left between them. From germline, CDR1 is SGHTS and CDR2 YDEGEE. The receptor's source is a man between 18 and 35 years old in good health. Some clones in this sample may be carry-over from other donors' samples. The specimen was memory CD4+ T cells from PBMCs. Subset indicated: CD45RA-negative fraction. The chain employs TRBV5-8 and TRBJ2-3; D possibly uses TRBD1 or TRBD2 (5 bases each). CDR3 nucleotides: TGTGCCAGCAGCCGGGACCTCGGAGGAACAGATACGCAGTATTTT. This sequence encodes CASSRDLGGTDTQYF.